This T cell receptor (beta chain) came from a study of Ad26.COV2.S vaccination and SARS-CoV-2 variants. The protocol was immunoSEQ multiplex PCR, while the TCRdb copy is restricted to in-frame clones and leaves out a portion. This table holds about 330,000 clones, roughly 88% found once. Trimming took off 3 bases at V and 14 bases at J, with 17 bases between the two ends. CDR1 and CDR2 from the germline V gene are SEHNR and FQNEAQ (reference sequence). This CDR3 comprises 13 residues. Treatment denoted: some 20 received Ad26.COV2.S at low or high dose, single or two shots; a few received placebo; per-sample allocation not given. Collection of the samples took place on day 63 after the first injection of vaccine or placebo.

This receptor was obtained from a person between 18 and 65 years old who received the Ad26.COV2.S COVID-19 vaccine or a placebo. Here the sequenced sample was peripheral blood, taken in a trial of Ad26.COV2.S vaccine versus placebo. This sequence joins TRBV7-9 and TRBJ2-1; either TRBD1 or TRBD2 may fit D (5 bases each). The CDR3 loop is CASSLSSPMGEFF. The DNA for the CDR3 is TGTGCCAGCAGCTTGTCCTCCCCCATGGGGGAGTTCTTC.